The clone carrying this T cell receptor (beta chain) was counted only a few times. The antigen is undetermined. The data derive from a study of human T cells and chemical hapten exposure. On the study more broadly: Sensitization applied 2% DPC to roughly 2 cm by roughly 2 cm of upper inner arm skin.

Study results and caveats: There was a positive correlation between PT1 expanded TCR counts and patch test score.

Regarding time point: pre-sensitization, week 0. Stated treatment: therapeutic diphenylcyclopropenone sensitization with weekly scalp DPC. Alopecia patients between 18 and 70 years old and suitable for DPC were used as donors. CDR3 length equals 15 residues. Looked up from germline, CDR1 is GTSNPN and CDR2 is SVGIG (reference sequence). Trimming removed 3 bases at V and 0 bases at J, with 9 bases between. TCRdb reanalysed the RACE reads using MiXCR and keeps one entry per CDR3 protein. This sample has tens of thousands of distinct CDR3 sequences, with 9.5% to 12% found just once. Sequenced material: whole blood, taken in connection with sensitization to the hapten diphenylcyclopropenone (DPC). The chain couples TRBV30 to TRBJ2-6, with D perhaps TRBD1 or TRBD2 (5 bases each). This clonotype was sampled from a woman aged 45-60 years with alopecia areata. Some clones in this sample may be carry-over from other donors' samples. The chain's CDR3 is CAWSHGGSGANVLTF. CDR3 in DNA: TGTGCCTGGAGCCATGGGGGCTCTGGGGCCAACGTCCTGACTTTC.